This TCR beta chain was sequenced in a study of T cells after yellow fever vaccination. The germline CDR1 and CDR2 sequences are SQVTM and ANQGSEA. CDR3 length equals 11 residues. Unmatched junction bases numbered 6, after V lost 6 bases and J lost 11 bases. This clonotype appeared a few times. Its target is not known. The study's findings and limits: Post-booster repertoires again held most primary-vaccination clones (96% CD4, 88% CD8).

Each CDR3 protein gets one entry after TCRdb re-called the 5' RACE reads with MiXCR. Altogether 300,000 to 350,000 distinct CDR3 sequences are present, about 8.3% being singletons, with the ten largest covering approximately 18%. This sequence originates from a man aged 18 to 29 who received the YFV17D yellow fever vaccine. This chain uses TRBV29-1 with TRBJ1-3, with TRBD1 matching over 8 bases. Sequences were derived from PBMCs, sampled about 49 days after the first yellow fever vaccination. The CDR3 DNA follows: TGCAGCGTCCGGACAGGGAGGCCCATATATTTT. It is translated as CSVRTGRPIYF.